The rows below give T cell receptor beta chains drawn from one sample of a study of patients and donors after allogeneic stem cell transplantation. TCRdb re-derived calls from the RT-PCR reads in MiXCR, one entry per CDR3 protein. Counted here are over 65,000 distinct CDR3 sequences, approximately 26% occurring once; the ten biggest clones make up approximately 26%. Input material: blood, either unsorted or a sorted T cell fraction (not recorded which). All receptors derive from a human donor who was either an allogeneic HSCT recipient or a stem cell or donor lymphocyte infusion donor (not recorded which). It is not recorded whose cells these are; they may come from a transplant donor. Both conserved end residues are part of each CDR3. A D gene is named only where the DNA matches it firmly. Some rows mark clone size as missing; the rest say once, few, many or name a class of expanded clone.

TRBD2,medium-sized,TRBJ2-3,TRBV12-3/TRBV12-4,CASSLRLAGGSSTDTQYF,TGTGCCAGCAGTTTAAGGCTAGCGGGGGGATCTAGCACAGATACGCAGTATTTT
.,many,TRBJ2-3,TRBV24-1,CATKSSSTDTQYF,TGTGCCACCAAAAGCAGCAGCACAGATACGCAGTATTTT
.,few,TRBJ2-5,TRBV7-6,CASSGPQETQYF,TGTGCCAGCAGCGGGCCTCAAGAGACCCAGTACTTC
.,.,TRBJ1-1,TRBV20-1,CSAPGRVNTEAFF,TGCAGTGCCCCGGGGAGGGTGAACACTGAAGCTTTCTTT
TRBD2,.,TRBJ2-7,TRBV7-8,CASSTLALSSYEQYF,TGTGCCAGCAGTACACTAGCGCTATCTTCCTACGAGCAGTACTTC
.,few,TRBJ1-2,TRBV29-1,CSVVGGRFYGYTF,TGCAGCGTTGTTGGGGGGCGATTCTATGGCTACACCTTC
.,.,TRBJ2-2,TRBV3-1,CASSQVWWASTGELFF,TGTGCCAGCAGCCAAGTGTGGTGGGCGAGCACCGGGGAGCTGTTTTTT
.,.,TRBJ2-5,TRBV19,CASLQFCQETQYF,TGTGCCAGTTTACAGTTTTGCCAAGAGACCCAGTACTTC
TRBD2,.,TRBJ2-2,TRBV9,CASSVGSGVTGELFF,TGTGCCAGCAGCGTAGGTAGCGGGGTCACCGGGGAGCTGTTTTTT
.,.,TRBJ1-4,TRBV6-6,CASSTDRFNEKLFF,TGTGCCAGCAGTACCGACAGGTTTAATGAAAAACTGTTTTTT
.,few,TRBJ1-2,TRBV20-1,CSARDRPYGYTF,TGCAGTGCTAGAGATCGGCCCTATGGCTACACCTTC
TRBD1,.,TRBJ2-4,TRBV20-1,CSAMDRDNIQYF,TGCAGTGCTATGGACAGGGATAACATTCAGTACTTC
.,many,TRBJ1-1,TRBV3-1,CASSHRSNTEAFF,TGTGCCAGCAGCCACCGATCAAACACTGAAGCTTTCTTT
.,few,TRBJ2-1,TRBV14,CASSLYGGPFYNEQFF,TGTGCCAGCAGCCTCTACGGGGGTCCTTTCTACAATGAGCAGTTCTTC
.,.,TRBJ2-7,TRBV12-3/TRBV12-4,CASSLAGNGGREQYF,TGTGCCAGCAGTTTAGCGGGTAATGGGGGACGCGAGCAGTACTTC
.,few,TRBJ2-1,TRBV28,CASSLGYNEQFF,TGTGCCAGCAGTTTGGGCTACAATGAGCAGTTCTTC
.,.,TRBJ1-2,TRBV12-3/TRBV12-4,CASSLIPGGDNYGYTF,TGTGCCAGCAGCCTCATTCCGGGAGGGGATAACTATGGCTACACCTTC
.,.,TRBJ2-1,TRBV20-1,CSARDGGARTYNEQFF,TGCAGTGCTAGGGACGGCGGGGCCCGGACCTACAATGAGCAGTTCTTC
.,.,TRBJ1-2,TRBV5-1,CASSWPGFNYGYTF,TGCGCCAGCAGCTGGCCAGGGTTCAACTATGGCTACACCTTC
.,few,TRBJ2-1,TRBV20-1,CSGQRLSSYNEQFF,TGCAGTGGCCAGCGGCTGAGCTCCTACAATGAGCAGTTCTTC
.,few,TRBJ2-1,TRBV12-3/TRBV12-4,CASSFAAVDNEQFF,TGTGCCAGCAGTTTTGCAGCGGTCGACAATGAGCAGTTCTTC
TRBD1,many,TRBJ1-2,TRBV20-1,CSARGSRTGIYGYTF,TGCAGTGCTAGAGGATCGAGGACAGGGATATATGGCTACACCTTC
.,few,TRBJ1-1,TRBV7-8,CASSFSPNTEAFF,TGTGCCAGCAGTTTCAGTCCGAACACTGAAGCTTTCTTT
.,once,TRBJ2-1,TRBV20-1,CSASGSNEQFF,TGCAGTGCTAGCGGGAGCAATGAGCAGTTCTTC
.,.,TRBJ1-5,TRBV7-9,CASSTSAVGPNQPQHF,TGTGCCAGCAGCACTTCAGCGGTAGGGCCGAATCAGCCCCAGCATTTT
TRBD2,.,TRBJ2-5,TRBV6-6,CASRPLAGGGETQYF,TGTGCCAGCAGACCCCTAGCGGGAGGTGGGGAGACCCAGTACTTC
.,.,TRBJ2-1,TRBV28,CASSQTSRGNEQFF,TGTGCCAGCAGTCAGACATCAAGAGGCAATGAGCAGTTCTTC
.,few,TRBJ1-2,TRBV29-1,CSVATLQFYGYTF,TGCAGCGTTGCCACGTTACAGTTCTATGGCTACACCTTC
TRBD1,.,TRBJ2-2,TRBV9,CASKGTANTGELFF,TGTGCCAGCAAGGGGACAGCGAACACCGGGGAGCTGTTTTTT
.,few,TRBJ1-4,TRBV5-1,CASSLVAGPEKLFF,TGCGCCAGCAGCTTGGTGGCAGGGCCCGAAAAACTGTTTTTT
.,.,TRBJ2-2,TRBV29-1,CSVDGATNTGELFF,TGCAGCGTTGACGGGGCTACGAACACCGGGGAGCTGTTTTTT
.,.,TRBJ2-7,TRBV29-1,CSTTGDPSYEQYF,TGCAGCACCACCGGGGACCCTTCCTACGAGCAGTACTTC
.,once,TRBJ2-1,TRBV20-1,CSASAFAGAGGNEQFF,TGCAGTGCTAGTGCCTTCGCCGGGGCAGGAGGGAATGAGCAGTTCTTC
.,.,TRBJ2-1,TRBV20-1,CSARGDWGNEQFF,TGCAGTGCTAGAGGGGACTGGGGGAATGAGCAGTTCTTC
TRBD2,.,TRBJ2-1,TRBV3-1,CASSQEGAGGPDNEQFF,TGTGCCAGCAGCCAAGAAGGAGCGGGGGGGCCTGACAATGAGCAGTTCTTC
.,.,TRBJ2-7,TRBV10-3,CAISEPTGKDEQYF,TGTGCCATCAGTGAGCCTACAGGGAAGGACGAGCAGTACTTC
.,.,TRBJ1-2,TRBV6-1,CASSEGAPYGYTF,TGTGCCAGCAGTGAAGGGGCTCCCTATGGCTACACCTTC
.,.,TRBJ1-3,TRBV19,CASSGPGQTIYF,TGTGCCAGTAGTGGACCCGGGCAAACCATATATTTT
.,.,TRBJ2-1,TRBV6-2/TRBV6-3,CASSDYAGNQQFF,TGTGCCAGCAGTGATTATGCGGGTAATCAGCAGTTCTTC
.,few,TRBJ2-3,TRBV7-2,CASSLFGTNQYF,TGTGCCAGCAGCTTATTCGGGACCAACCAGTATTTT
TRBD2,few,TRBJ2-5,TRBV2,CASSNLAGRQETQYF,TGTGCCAGCAGTAATCTAGCGGGGCGTCAAGAGACCCAGTACTTC
.,.,TRBJ1-4,TRBV20-1,CSAGGGANEKLFF,TGCAGTGCTGGGGGGGGTGCTAATGAAAAACTGTTTTTT
.,.,TRBJ2-3,TRBV20-1,CSARGHRTDTQYF,TGCAGTGCTCGCGGACACCGCACAGATACGCAGTATTTT
.,.,TRBJ2-1,TRBV5-1,CASAEVSYNEQFF,TGCGCCAGCGCTGAGGTCTCCTACAATGAGCAGTTCTTC
.,.,TRBJ1-2,TRBV5-6,CASSLLALNYGYTF,TGTGCCAGCAGCTTGTTGGCTCTGAACTATGGCTACACCTTC
.,.,TRBJ1-2,TRBV5-5,CASSPTSGLDYGYTF,TGTGCCAGCAGCCCAACCTCTGGTTTAGACTATGGCTACACCTTC